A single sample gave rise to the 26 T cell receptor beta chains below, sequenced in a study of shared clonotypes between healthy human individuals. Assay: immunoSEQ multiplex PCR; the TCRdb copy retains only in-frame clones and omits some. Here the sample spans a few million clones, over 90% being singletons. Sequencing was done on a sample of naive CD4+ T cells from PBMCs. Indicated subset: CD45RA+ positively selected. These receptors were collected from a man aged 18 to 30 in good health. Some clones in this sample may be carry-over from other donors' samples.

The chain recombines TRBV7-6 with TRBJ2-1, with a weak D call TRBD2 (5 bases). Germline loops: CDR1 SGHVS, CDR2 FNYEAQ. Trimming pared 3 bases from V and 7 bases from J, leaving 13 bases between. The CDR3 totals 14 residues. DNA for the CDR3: TGTGCCAGCAGCTTTATGGCGGGTTTGAATGAGCAGTTCTTC. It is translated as CASSFMAGLNEQFF. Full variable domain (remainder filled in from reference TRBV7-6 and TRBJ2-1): GAGVSQSPRYKVTKRGQDVALRCDPISGHVSLYWYRQALGQGPEFLTYFNYEAQQDKSGLPNDRFSAERPEGSISTLTIQRTEQRDSAMYRCASSFMAGLNEQFFGPGTRLTVL.

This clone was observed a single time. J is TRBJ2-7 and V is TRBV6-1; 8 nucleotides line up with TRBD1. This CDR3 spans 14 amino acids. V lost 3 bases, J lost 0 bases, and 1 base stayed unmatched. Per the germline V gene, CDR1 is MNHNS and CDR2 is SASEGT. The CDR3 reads CASSETGASYEQYF. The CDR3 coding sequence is TGTGCCAGCAGTGAGACAGGGGCCTCCTACGAGCAGTACTTC.

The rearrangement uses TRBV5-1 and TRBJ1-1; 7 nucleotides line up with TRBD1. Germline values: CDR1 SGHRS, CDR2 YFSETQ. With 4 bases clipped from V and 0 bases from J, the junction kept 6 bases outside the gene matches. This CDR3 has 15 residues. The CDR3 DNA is TGCGCCAGCAGCCCATTGGACAGGATGAACACTGAAGCTTTCTTT. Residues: CASSPLDRMNTEAFF.

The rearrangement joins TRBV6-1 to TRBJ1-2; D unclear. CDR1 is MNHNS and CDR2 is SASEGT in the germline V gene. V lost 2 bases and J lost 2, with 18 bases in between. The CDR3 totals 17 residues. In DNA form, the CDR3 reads TGTGCCAGCAGTGAATACGGAGGGCAAACTTCGAACTATGGCTACACCTTC. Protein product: CASSEYGGQTSNYGYTF.

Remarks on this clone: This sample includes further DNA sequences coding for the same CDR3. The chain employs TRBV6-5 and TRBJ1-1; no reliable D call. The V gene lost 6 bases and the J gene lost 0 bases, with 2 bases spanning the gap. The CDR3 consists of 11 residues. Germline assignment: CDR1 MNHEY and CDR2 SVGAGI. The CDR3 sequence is CASRMNTEAFF. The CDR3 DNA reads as TGTGCCAGCAGAATGAACACTGAAGCTTTCTTT.

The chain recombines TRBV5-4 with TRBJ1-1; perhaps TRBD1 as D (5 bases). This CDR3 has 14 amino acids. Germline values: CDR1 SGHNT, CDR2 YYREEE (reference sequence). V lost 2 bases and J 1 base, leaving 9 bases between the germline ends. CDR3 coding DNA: TGTGCCAGCAGCTTCGGACAAACGAACACTGAAGCTTTCTTT. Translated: CASSFGQTNTEAFF.

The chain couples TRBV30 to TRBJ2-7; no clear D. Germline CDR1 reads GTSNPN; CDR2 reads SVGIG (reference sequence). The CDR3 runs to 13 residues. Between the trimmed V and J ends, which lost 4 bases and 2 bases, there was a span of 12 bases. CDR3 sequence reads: CAWTVGNPYEQYF. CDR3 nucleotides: TGTGCCTGGACGGTAGGGAATCCCTACGAGCAGTACTTC.

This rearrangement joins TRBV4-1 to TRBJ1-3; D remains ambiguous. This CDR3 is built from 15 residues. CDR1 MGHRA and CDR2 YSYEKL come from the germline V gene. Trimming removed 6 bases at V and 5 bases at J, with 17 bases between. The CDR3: CASSPLGLLRNTIYF. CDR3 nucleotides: TGCGCCAGCAGTCCCTTGGGCCTCTTGAGAAACACCATATATTTT.

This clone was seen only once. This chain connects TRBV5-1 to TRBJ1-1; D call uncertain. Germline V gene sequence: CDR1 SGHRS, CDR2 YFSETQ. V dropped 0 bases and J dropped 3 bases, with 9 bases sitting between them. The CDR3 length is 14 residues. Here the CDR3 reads CASSLDGWDTEAFF. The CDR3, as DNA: TGCGCCAGCAGCTTGGATGGTTGGGACACTGAAGCTTTCTTT.

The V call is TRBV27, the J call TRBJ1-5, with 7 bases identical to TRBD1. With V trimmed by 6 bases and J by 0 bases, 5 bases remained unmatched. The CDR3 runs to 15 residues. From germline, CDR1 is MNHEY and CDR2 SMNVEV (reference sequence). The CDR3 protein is CASRGTVYSNQPQHF. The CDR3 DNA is TGTGCCAGCAGGGGGACAGTTTATAGCAATCAGCCCCAGCATTTT.

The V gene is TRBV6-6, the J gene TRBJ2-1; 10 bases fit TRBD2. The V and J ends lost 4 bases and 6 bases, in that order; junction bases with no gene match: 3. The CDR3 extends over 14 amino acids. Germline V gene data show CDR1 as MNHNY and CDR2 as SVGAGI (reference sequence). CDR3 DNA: TGTGCCAGCAGTTCGGCTAGCGGGAGCAATGAGCAGTTCTTC. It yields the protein CASSSASGSNEQFF.

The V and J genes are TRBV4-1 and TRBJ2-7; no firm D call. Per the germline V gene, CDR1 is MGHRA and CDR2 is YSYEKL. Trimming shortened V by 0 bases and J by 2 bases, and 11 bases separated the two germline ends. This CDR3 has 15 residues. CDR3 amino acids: CASSQDQGRPYEQYF. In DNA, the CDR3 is TGCGCCAGCAGCCAAGATCAAGGTAGACCCTACGAGCAGTACTTC.

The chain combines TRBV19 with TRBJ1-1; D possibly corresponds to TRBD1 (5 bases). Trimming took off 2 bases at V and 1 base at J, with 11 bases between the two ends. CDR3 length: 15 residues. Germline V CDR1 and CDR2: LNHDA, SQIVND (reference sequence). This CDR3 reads CASSIRGSSNTEAFF. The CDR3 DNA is TGTGCCAGTAGTATACGGGGCAGTTCGAACACTGAAGCTTTCTTT.

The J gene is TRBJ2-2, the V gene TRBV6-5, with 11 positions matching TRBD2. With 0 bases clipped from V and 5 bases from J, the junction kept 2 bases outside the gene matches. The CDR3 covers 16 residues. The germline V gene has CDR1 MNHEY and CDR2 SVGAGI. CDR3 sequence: CASSYSTSGKTGELFF. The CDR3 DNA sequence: TGTGCCAGCAGTTACTCGACTAGCGGGAAAACCGGGGAGCTGTTTTTT.

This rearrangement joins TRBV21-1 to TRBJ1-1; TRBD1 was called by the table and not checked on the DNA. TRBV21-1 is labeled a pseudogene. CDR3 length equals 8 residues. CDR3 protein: CASSMAFF. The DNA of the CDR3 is TGTGCCAGCTCAATGGCTTTCTTT.

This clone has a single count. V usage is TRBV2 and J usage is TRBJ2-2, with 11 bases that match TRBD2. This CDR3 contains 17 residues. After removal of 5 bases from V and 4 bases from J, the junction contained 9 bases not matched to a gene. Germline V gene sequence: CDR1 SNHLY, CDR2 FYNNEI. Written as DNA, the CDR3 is TGTGCCAGCAGTAAAAACCTAGCGGGAGGCCTCACCGGGGAGCTGTTTTTT. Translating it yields CASSKNLAGGLTGELFF.

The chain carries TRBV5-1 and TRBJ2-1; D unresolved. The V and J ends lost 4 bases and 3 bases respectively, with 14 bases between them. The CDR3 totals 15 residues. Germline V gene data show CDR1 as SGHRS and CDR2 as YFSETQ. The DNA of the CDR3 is TGCGCCAGCAGCCTCTCCACGACCCACTACAATGAGCAGTTCTTC. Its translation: CASSLSTTHYNEQFF.

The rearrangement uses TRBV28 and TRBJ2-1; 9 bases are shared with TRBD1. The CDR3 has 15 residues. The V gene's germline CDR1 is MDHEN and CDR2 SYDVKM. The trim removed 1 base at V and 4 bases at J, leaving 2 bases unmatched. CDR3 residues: CASSLLGTGYNEQFF. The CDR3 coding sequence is TGTGCCAGCAGTTTATTGGGGACAGGGTACAATGAGCAGTTCTTC.

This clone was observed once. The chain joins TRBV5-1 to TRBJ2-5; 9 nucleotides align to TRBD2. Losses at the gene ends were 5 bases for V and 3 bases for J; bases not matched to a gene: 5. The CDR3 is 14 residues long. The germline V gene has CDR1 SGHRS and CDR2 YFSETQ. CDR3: CASSLAGAEETQYF. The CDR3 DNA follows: TGCGCCAGCAGTTTAGCGGGAGCAGAAGAGACCCAGTACTTC.

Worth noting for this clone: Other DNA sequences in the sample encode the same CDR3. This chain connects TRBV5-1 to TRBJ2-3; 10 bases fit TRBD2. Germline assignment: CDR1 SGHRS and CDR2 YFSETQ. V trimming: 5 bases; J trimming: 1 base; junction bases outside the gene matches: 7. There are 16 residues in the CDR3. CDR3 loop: CASRLTGTSGTDTQYF. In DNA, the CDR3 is TGCGCCAGCAGGTTGACCGGGACTAGCGGCACAGATACGCAGTATTTT.

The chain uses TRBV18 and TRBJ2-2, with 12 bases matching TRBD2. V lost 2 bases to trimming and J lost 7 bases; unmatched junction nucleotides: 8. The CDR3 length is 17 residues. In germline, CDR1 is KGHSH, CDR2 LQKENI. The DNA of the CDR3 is TGTGCCAGCTCACCAACACTAGCGGGAGGTGGTAACGGGGAGCTGTTTTTT. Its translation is CASSPTLAGGGNGELFF.

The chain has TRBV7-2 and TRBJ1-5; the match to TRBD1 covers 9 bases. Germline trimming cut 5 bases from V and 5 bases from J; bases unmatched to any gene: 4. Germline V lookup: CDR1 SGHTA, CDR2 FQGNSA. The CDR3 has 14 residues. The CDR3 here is CASSLNRGHQPQHF. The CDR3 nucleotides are TGTGCCAGCAGCCTAAACAGGGGGCATCAGCCCCAGCATTTT.

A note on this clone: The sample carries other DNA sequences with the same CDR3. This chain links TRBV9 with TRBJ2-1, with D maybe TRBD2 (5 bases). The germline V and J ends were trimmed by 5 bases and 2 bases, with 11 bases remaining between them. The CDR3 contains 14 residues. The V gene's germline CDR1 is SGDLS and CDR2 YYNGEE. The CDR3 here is CASSEGGPYNEQFF. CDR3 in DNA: TGTGCCAGCAGTGAGGGTGGGCCCTACAATGAGCAGTTCTTC.

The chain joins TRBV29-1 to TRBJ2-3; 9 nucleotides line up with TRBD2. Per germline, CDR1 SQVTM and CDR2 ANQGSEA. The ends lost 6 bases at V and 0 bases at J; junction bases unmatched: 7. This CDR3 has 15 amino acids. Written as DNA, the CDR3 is TGCAGCGTCCCAGCCACTAGCGGGAGCACAGATACGCAGTATTTT. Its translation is CSVPATSGSTDTQYF.

CDR3 region: CSGLGQVGEKLFF. CDR3 coding DNA: TGCAGCGGACTCGGACAGGTTGGGGAAAAACTGTTTTTT. The V gene is TRBV29-1, the J gene TRBJ1-4; 7 nucleotides line up with TRBD1. The V segment lost 7 bases and the J segment 8 bases; nucleotides outside the gene matches: 10. The CDR3 runs to 13 residues. CDR1 SQVTM and CDR2 ANQGSEA come from the germline V gene.

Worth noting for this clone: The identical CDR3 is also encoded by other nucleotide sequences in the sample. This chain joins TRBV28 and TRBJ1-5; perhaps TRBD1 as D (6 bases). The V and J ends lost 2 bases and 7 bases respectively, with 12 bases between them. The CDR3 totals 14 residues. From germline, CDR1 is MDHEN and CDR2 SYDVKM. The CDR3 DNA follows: TGTGCCAGCAGTTTAACACAGGGTGGACAGCCCCAGCATTTT. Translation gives CASSLTQGGQPQHF.